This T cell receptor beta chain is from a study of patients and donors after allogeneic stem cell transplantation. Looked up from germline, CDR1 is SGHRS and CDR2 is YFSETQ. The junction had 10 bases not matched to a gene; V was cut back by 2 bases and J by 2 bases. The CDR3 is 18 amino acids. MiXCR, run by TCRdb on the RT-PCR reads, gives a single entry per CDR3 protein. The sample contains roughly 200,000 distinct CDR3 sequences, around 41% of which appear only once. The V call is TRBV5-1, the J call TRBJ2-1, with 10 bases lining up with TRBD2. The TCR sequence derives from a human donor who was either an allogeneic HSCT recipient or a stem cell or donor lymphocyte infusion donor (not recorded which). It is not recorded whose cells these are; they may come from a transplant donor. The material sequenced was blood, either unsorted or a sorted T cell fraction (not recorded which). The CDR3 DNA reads TGCGCCAGCAGCTTCGGACTAGCGGCGTGGAGGGCCTACAATGAGCAGTTCTTC. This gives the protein CASSFGLAAWRAYNEQFF.